The rows below give T cell receptor beta chains drawn from one sample of a study of Ad26.COV2.S vaccination and SARS-CoV-2 variants. Sequencing used immunoSEQ multiplex PCR; TCRdb keeps in-frame clones, though not all of them. The sample has around 370,000 clones, just over 90% seen once. The source was peripheral blood, collected after recovery from COVID-19. These TCRs come from a human donor who had recovered from COVID-19. Each CDR3 is given with its conserved first and last residue. The D gene is left open where the match is weak. Clone size is not always given. Where it is, it says once, few, many or a class for expanded clones.

v_gene,j_gene,abundance,d_gene,CDR3nt,CDR3aa
TRBV2,TRBJ2-2,-,TRBD1,TGTGCCAGCAGTGAAGCCTTGGACAGGGACCTCTACACCGGGGAGCTGTTTTTT,CASSEALDRDLYTGELFF
TRBV25-1,TRBJ1-6,-,-,TGTGCCAGCAGTGAATACCCCAATTCACCCCTCCACTTT,CASSEYPNSPLHF
TRBV2,TRBJ1-2,-,TRBD1,TGTGCCAGCACCGAACAGGGGGCCCCCGTGACTGGCTACACCTTC,CASTEQGAPVTGYTF
TRBV19,TRBJ2-1,once,TRBD1,TGTGCCACTAGAGTTGGACAGGGGGTCGGTGATGAGCAGTTCTTC,CATRVGQGVGDEQFF
TRBV7-9,TRBJ2-2,-,-,TGTGCCAGCAGCTTAAGGGGTATCGGGGGCCCGAACACCGGGGAGCTGTTTTTT,CASSLRGIGGPNTGELFF
TRBV3-1/TRBV3-2,TRBJ1-2,-,-,TGTGCCAGCAGCCAAGATGGGGGGGCCCTCTTTTACACCTTC,CASSQDGGALFYTF
TRBV25-1,TRBJ1-1,-,-,TGTGCCAGCAGTGTCCCAGGGTTGTACACTGAAGCTTTCTTT,CASSVPGLYTEAFF
TRBV11-2,TRBJ1-2,-,-,TGTGCCAGCAGCTCGAAGGACGGGAAATTTCATGGCTACACCTTC,CASSSKDGKFHGYTF
TRBV7-7,TRBJ2-2,-,TRBD1,TGTGCTAGCAGCCCCGGGACAGGGAGGGCCGGGGAGCTGTTTTTT,CASSPGTGRAGELFF
TRBV12-3/TRBV12-4,TRBJ2-4,once,-,TGTGCCAGCAGTTTTTTTAGGAACATTCAGTACTTC,CASSFFRNIQYF
TRBV7-2,TRBJ1-2,-,-,TGTGCCAGCAGCTTAGTTTCCTCGGGGGGTGACTATGGCTACACCTTC,CASSLVSSGGDYGYTF
TRBV9,TRBJ2-1,-,-,TGTGCCAGCAGCCCCTGGACTATATCCTCCAATGAGCAGTTCTTC,CASSPWTISSNEQFF
TRBV6-6,TRBJ1-1,-,-,TGTGCCAGCAGTTCCCGCGGGGGCCACACTGAAGCTTTCTTT,CASSSRGGHTEAFF
TRBV6-2/TRBV6-3,TRBJ2-6,-,-,TGTGCCAGCAGTTTAGGCAGCGTCCTGACTTTC,CASSLGSVLTF
TRBV5-1,TRBJ2-7,-,TRBD1,TGCGCCAGCAGCCCTCACTACGACAGGGAAGGGGAGCAGTACTTC,CASSPHYDREGEQYF
TRBV6-1,TRBJ1-5,once,-,TGTGCCAGCAGTGAAACCAGGGCCCGGAATCAGCCCCAGCATTTT,CASSETRARNQPQHF
TRBV6-5,TRBJ2-1,-,-,TGTGCCAGCACCTCCGGACCCGTGCGTGAGCAGTTCTTC,CASTSGPVREQFF
TRBV11-2,TRBJ1-1,-,-,TGTGCCAGCAGCCCGTTCGGTGTGGGGGCTGAAGCTTTCTTT,CASSPFGVGAEAFF
TRBV25-1,TRBJ1-4,-,-,TGTGCCAGCGGGACTTTACAGGGATATAATGAAAAACTGTTTTTT,CASGTLQGYNEKLFF
TRBV19,TRBJ1-5,few,-,TGTGCCAGTACCCAGTCGACAGTCAGTCAGCCCCAGCATTTT,CASTQSTVSQPQHF
TRBV2,TRBJ1-3,-,-,TGTGCCAGCAGCACCTCAGGGACACCTGGAAACACCATATATTTT,CASSTSGTPGNTIYF
TRBV2,TRBJ1-1,-,-,TGTGCCAGCAGTGGAGGCCCTGAAGCTTTCTTT,CASSGGPEAFF
TRBV10-3,TRBJ2-7,-,-,TGTGCCATCAGCCCTTCGGACAGCGACGAGCAGTACTTC,CAISPSDSDEQYF
TRBV6-5,TRBJ2-2,-,-,TGTGCCAGCAGGACGAACACCGGGGAGCTGTTTTTT,CASRTNTGELFF
TRBV2,TRBJ1-4,once,TRBD1,TGTGCCAGCAGTGGGGTGACAGGGGGCGGCGGTGAAAAACTGTTTTTT,CASSGVTGGGGEKLFF
TRBV15,TRBJ2-2,-,TRBD2,TGTGCCACCCGACTAGCGGGCACCGGGGAGCTGTTTTTT,CATRLAGTGELFF
TRBV6-2/TRBV6-3,TRBJ2-5,once,TRBD2,TGTGCCAGCAGTTACCAGGGACTAGCGGGGCAGGAGACCCAGTACTTC,CASSYQGLAGQETQYF
TRBV19,TRBJ1-2,once,TRBD1,TGTGCCAGTAGCCCGTCCGGGACAGGGGTTCGGGGCTACACCTTC,CASSPSGTGVRGYTF
TRBV5-1,TRBJ1-2,-,TRBD1,TGCGCCAGCAGCTTGACAGGGGGCGTCGGGTGGAACTATGGCTACACCTTC,CASSLTGGVGWNYGYTF
TRBV3-1/TRBV3-2,TRBJ2-7,-,-,TGTGCCAGCAGCCAAGTGGCGGGGGCCTCCTACGAGCAGTACTTC,CASSQVAGASYEQYF
TRBV2,TRBJ2-3,-,TRBD1,TGTGCCAGCAGAGACAGGGGAACAGATACGCAGTATTTT,CASRDRGTDTQYF
TRBV7-2,TRBJ2-1,-,TRBD2,TGTGCCAGCAGCCCCAGGCCGGGACTAGTGGGTAATGAGCAGTTCTTC,CASSPRPGLVGNEQFF
TRBV11-2,TRBJ2-3,once,-,TGTGCCAGCAGCTTGCCCCAATCAGATACGCAGTATTTT,CASSLPQSDTQYF
TRBV11-2,TRBJ1-2,-,TRBD1,TGTGCCAGCAGCCCCACAGGGGGAGGCGGCTACACCTTC,CASSPTGGGGYTF
TRBV4-1,TRBJ1-2,-,-,TGCGCCAGCCTACAGACCCCAAATTTCCTCTATGGCTACACCTTC,CASLQTPNFLYGYTF
TRBV19,TRBJ2-1,-,TRBD1,TGTGCCAGTAGTGCTGCCGTCCCGGGACAGGGTTGGTCGGGCGATGAGCAGTTCTTC,CASSAAVPGQGWSGDEQFF
TRBV27,TRBJ1-1,few,-,TGTGCCAGCAGTTTTTTGGGGGAGGACACTGAAGCTTTCTTT,CASSFLGEDTEAFF
TRBV2,TRBJ1-1,few,TRBD1,TGTGCCAGCAGTTCAGACAGGGGGCTCACTGAAGCTTTCTTT,CASSSDRGLTEAFF
TRBV7-2,TRBJ1-5,-,-,TGTGCCAGCAGCAGGCGGAGGCATCAGCCCCAGCATTTT,CASSRRRHQPQHF
TRBV10-1,TRBJ2-3,-,-,TGCGCCAGCAGTGAGTCGTTTGGGGCAGATACGCAGTATTTT,CASSESFGADTQYF